This TCR beta chain was profiled in a study of cytomegalovirus exposure and HLA in healthy donors. Primers for the PCR totalled 60 Vbeta and 13 Jbeta. Profiling relied on immunoSEQ multiplex PCR, and the TCRdb table lists in-frame clones only, not all of them. The sample comprises about 120,000 clones, around a tenth of which are singletons, and less than 4% rests with the top ten. The V segment lost 0 bases and the J segment 2 bases; nucleotides outside the gene matches: 5. Germline CDR1 is LGHNA and CDR2 is YSLEER. The CDR3 is made up of 17 amino acids. What was sequenced was PBMCs. The receptor was derived from a man younger than 40 in good health and CMV-seronegative. The chain links TRBV4-3 to TRBJ2-4; 9 bases match TRBD1. This CDR3 is CASSQEGQGFTKNIQYF. The DNA of the CDR3 is TGCGCCAGCAGCCAAGAGGGACAGGGTTTTACCAAAAACATTCAGTACTTC.